This T cell receptor beta chain was identified during a study of blood T cell repertoires in COVID-19. Study as a whole: The United States, Italy and Spain supplied acute and convalescent COVID-19 samples. T cells, B-cell-depleted T cells, or PBMCs supplied cDNA or gDNA.

The germline V gene has CDR1 MNHEY and CDR2 SVGAGI. V was clipped by 8 bases and J by 5 bases, with 12 bases between them. This CDR3 has 12 amino acids. Per the original methods: Reference gene primers were amplified, and this amplification served to estimate nucleated cell counts. Clones were sequenced by immunoSEQ multiplex PCR, and TCRdb holds only the in-frame ones, with some missing. That table is the source of V, J and clone size, and D and trimming were worked out from the DNA. The sample holds some 130,000 clones, approximately 84% seen once. The origin of this receptor is a woman in her 30s who had recovered from COVID-19. This chain links TRBV6-5 with TRBJ2-5; possibly TRBD1 for D (5 bases). Material: peripheral blood. The CDR3 region is CASGARRETQYF. The CDR3 DNA follows: TGTGCCAGCGGGGCTAGAAGGGAGACCCAGTACTTC.